Shown below are 20 T cell receptor beta chains from a single sample sequenced in a study of T cell repertoires in cytomegalovirus infection. These receptors have no identified antigens. Each CDR3 protein gets one entry after TCRdb re-called the reads with MiXCR. The sample yields about 110,000 distinct CDR3 sequences, around 30% seen once. This specimen consisted of CD8+ T cells from cultured PBMCs, obtained from culture after CMV antigen stimulation. The receptors derive from a human donor in good health (CMV status not recorded). Some clones in this sample may be carry-over from other donors' samples.

The chain joins TRBV28 to TRBJ1-5, with no clear D. The CDR3 length is 15 residues. Germline V lookup: CDR1 MDHEN, CDR2 SYDVKM. Trimming stripped 6 bases from V and 8 bases from J, with 20 bases between. In nucleotides, the CDR3 is TGTGCCAGCAGGTTACCGGGAGCTGAGGTGAAGCCCCAGCATTTT. Protein product: CASRLPGAEVKPQHF.

There are many counts of this clonotype. This chain connects TRBV7-8 to TRBJ1-5, with D possibly being TRBD1 (5 bases). This CDR3 has 15 amino acids. Trimming left V 5 bases short and J 0 bases short, with 11 bases between. Germline V gene data show CDR1 as SGHVS and CDR2 as FQNEAQ. CDR3 loop: CASSADSYSNQPQHF. CDR3 nucleotides: TGTGCCAGCAGCGCTGACAGTTATAGCAATCAGCCCCAGCATTTT.

This rearrangement joins TRBV27 to TRBJ1-6, with D unresolved. CDR1 and CDR2 (germline): MNHEY, SMNVEV (reference sequence). V was shortened by 3 bases and J by 7 bases, with 4 bases between the two germline ends. This CDR3 spans 12 amino acids. Here the CDR3 DNA reads TGTGCCAGCAGTTTTCCGAATTCACCCCTCCACTTT. Translating it yields CASSFPNSPLHF.

A few counts support this clonotype. The chain recombines TRBV12-3 or TRBV12-4 with TRBJ1-1; D is undetermined. Trimming took 5 bases from V and 6 from J, leaving 10 bases between them. This CDR3 is built from 12 residues. The CDR3 region is CASSPTGPEAFF. In DNA, the CDR3 is TGTGCCAGCAGTCCAACGGGTCCTGAAGCTTTCTTT.

The chain carries TRBV7-3 and TRBJ2-3; TRBD2 matches at 9 bases. V dropped 5 bases and J dropped 0; count of bases not matched to a gene: 9. Per the germline V gene, CDR1 is SGHTA and CDR2 is FQGTGA. The CDR3 length is 17 residues. The CDR3, as DNA: TGTGCCAGCAGCAGAAGCGGGGGGACTTCTAGCACAGATACGCAGTATTTT. Residues: CASSRSGGTSSTDTQYF. Looking up the rest from reference TRBV7-3 and TRBJ2-3 gives the full variable domain: GAGVSQTPSNKVTEKGKYVELRCDPISGHTALYWYRQSLGQGPEFLIYFQGTGAADDSGLPNDRFFAVRPEGSVSTLKIQRTERGDSAVYLCASSRSGGTSSTDTQYFGPGTRLTVL.

The chain carries TRBV4-1 and TRBJ2-1, with TRBD1 matching 7 bases. Germline trimming cut 0 bases from V and 8 bases from J; bases unmatched to any gene: 22. Germline CDR1 and CDR2: MGHRA and YSYEKL. The CDR3 is made up of 20 amino acids. This CDR3 reads CASSQERGRGTSISGDEQFF. The CDR3 nucleotides are TGCGCCAGCAGCCAAGAACGAGGCAGGGGGACCTCTATCTCTGGGGATGAGCAGTTCTTC.

The CDR3 loop is CASSRGLAGIQETQYF. The CDR3 region has the DNA TGCGCCAGCAGCCGAGGACTAGCGGGGATCCAAGAGACCCAGTACTTC. The rearrangement links TRBV4-1 to TRBJ2-5; 12 nucleotides line up with TRBD2. The CDR3 totals 16 residues. V shed 4 bases, J shed 1 base, and the junction held 4 bases outside the gene matches. From germline, CDR1 is MGHRA and CDR2 YSYEKL.

This clonotype was seen ten or more times. The chain joins TRBV12-3 or TRBV12-4 to TRBJ1-3; D gene ambiguous. The CDR3 has 13 residues. V dropped 3 bases and J dropped 4 bases, with 7 bases sitting between them. The chain's CDR3 is CASSFQQGNTIYF. The CDR3 DNA sequence: TGTGCCAGCAGTTTCCAGCAAGGAAACACCATATATTTT.

The table lists this clonotype with a few counts. The chain recombines TRBV7-8 with TRBJ2-7; 9 bases are a match to TRBD1. Germline CDR1 and CDR2: SGHVS and FQNEAQ. The V and J ends lost 1 base and 2 bases, in that order; junction bases with no gene match: 6. The CDR3 covers 16 residues. The CDR3 sequence is CASSLGLRTGAYEQYF. In DNA, the CDR3 is TGTGCCAGCAGCTTAGGTCTCCGGACAGGGGCCTACGAGCAGTACTTC.

This clonotype was detected a few times. V and J are TRBV19 and TRBJ1-2; no clear D gene. Trimming removed 6 bases from V and 4 bases from J, with 15 bases in between. Germline V gene sequence: CDR1 LNHDA, CDR2 SQIVND (reference sequence). This CDR3 region has 14 residues. CDR3 sequence reads: CASRTRRAAYGYTF. The DNA for the CDR3 is TGTGCCAGTAGAACCCGACGGGCAGCCTATGGCTACACCTTC.

This clonotype was counted between two and nine times. The rearrangement uses TRBV6-5 and TRBJ2-7; the D call may be TRBD1 or TRBD2 (5 bases each). Germline-derived CDR1 and CDR2 are MNHEY and SVGAGI. This CDR3 has 16 residues. V was clipped by 2 bases and J by 2 bases, with 16 bases between them. Here the CDR3 reads CASSYTSAGTPYEQYF. DNA of the CDR3: TGTGCCAGCAGTTACACTTCGGCAGGGACCCCCTACGAGCAGTACTTC.

This chain joins TRBV19 and TRBJ2-7; 7 bases are shared with TRBD1. The trim removed 4 bases at V and 0 bases at J, leaving 9 bases unmatched. This CDR3 is 16 amino acids long. In germline, CDR1 is LNHDA, CDR2 SQIVND (reference sequence). The CDR3 reads CASSSLFGDSSYEQYF. The DNA of the CDR3 is TGTGCCAGTAGTAGCCTCTTCGGGGACAGCTCCTACGAGCAGTACTTC.

This chain uses TRBV28 with TRBJ2-1; 11 bases line up with TRBD2. J lost 6 bases, V lost 6 bases, and 13 bases had no gene match. This CDR3 has 17 amino acids. In germline, CDR1 is MDHEN, CDR2 SYDVKM. CDR3 sequence: CASSLLAGGQFGNEQFF. CDR3 nucleotides: TGTGCCAGCAGCCTTTTAGCGGGGGGGCAGTTTGGCAATGAGCAGTTCTTC.

The rearrangement links TRBV24-1 to TRBJ2-1; 9 bases are shared with TRBD1. Trimming at V came to 5 bases and at J to 8 bases, leaving 6 bases not matched to a gene. Germline CDR1 reads KGHDR; CDR2 reads SFDVKD. The CDR3 is made up of 14 amino acids. The CDR3 spells CATSVGTGRDEQFF. The CDR3 coding sequence is TGTGCCACCAGTGTAGGGACAGGGCGCGATGAGCAGTTCTTC.

The chain has TRBV7-9 and TRBJ2-5, with D perhaps matching TRBD1 or TRBD2 (5 bases each). Per germline, CDR1 SEHNR and CDR2 FQNEAQ (reference sequence). The CDR3 consists of 17 residues. The germline V and J ends were trimmed by 4 bases and 1 base, with 19 bases remaining between them. In nucleotides, the CDR3 is TGTGCCAGCAGCTCAAAAGGGGCAGGGACCCCCCAAGAGACCCAGTACTTC. Translated, it gives CASSSKGAGTPQETQYF.

V usage is TRBV28 and J usage is TRBJ2-3, with D possibly TRBD2 on 5 matching bases. Germline V lookup: CDR1 MDHEN, CDR2 SYDVKM. CDR3 length: 16 amino acids. Trimming shortened V by 2 bases and J by 1 base, and 13 bases separated the two germline ends. The CDR3 reads CASSLERVPRTDTQYF. CDR3 in DNA: TGTGCCAGCAGTTTAGAGAGGGTCCCTCGCACAGATACGCAGTATTTT.

This clonotype came up a few times. This chain connects TRBV5-1 to TRBJ2-7, with D unclear. Germline V lookup: CDR1 SGHRS, CDR2 YFSETQ. The ends were cut back, 0 bases at V and 5 bases at J, with 18 bases in the middle. The CDR3 loop spans 16 amino acids. The CDR3 coding sequence is TGCGCCAGCAGCTTGGATTTCTCAAACAGTGCCCACGAGCAGTACTTC. It specifies CASSLDFSNSAHEQYF.

V gene TRBV6-6 combines with J gene TRBJ2-7; possibly TRBD2 for D (5 bases). The V gene lost 4 bases and the J gene lost 0 bases, with 16 bases spanning the gap. CDR1 is MNHNY, CDR2 SVGAGI, per germline (reference sequence). The CDR3 sequence is 16 residues long. DNA for the CDR3: TGTGCCAGCAGTTCCGGGCGGGCGACCGGCTCCTACGAGCAGTACTTC. It encodes CASSSGRATGSYEQYF.

This clonotype was counted between two and nine times. The rearrangement uses TRBV28 and TRBJ2-7, with 7 positions matching TRBD1. CDR3 length equals 14 residues. Germline V gene sequence: CDR1 MDHEN, CDR2 SYDVKM. Germline trimming cut 5 bases from V and 2 bases from J; bases unmatched to any gene: 6. CDR3 DNA sequence: TGTGCCAGCAGTGGACGGGACAGAGCCTACGAGCAGTACTTC. Its translation: CASSGRDRAYEQYF. The whole variable domain, remainder taken from reference TRBV28 and TRBJ2-7, is DVKVTQSSRYLVKRTGEKVFLECVQDMDHENMFWYRQDPGLGLRLIYFSYDVKMKEKGDIPEGYSVSREKKERFSLILESASTNQTSMYLCASSGRDRAYEQYFGPGTRLTVT.

This clonotype was detected ten times or more. J is TRBJ2-7 and V is TRBV29-1; D unresolved. The CDR3 runs to 11 residues. V was shortened by 2 bases and J by 7 bases, with 9 bases between the two germline ends. Per the germline V gene, CDR1 is SQVTM and CDR2 is ANQGSEA. CDR3 loop: CSVEYGLEQYF. The CDR3 DNA sequence: TGCAGCGTTGAATATGGGTTAGAGCAGTACTTC.